At least ten counts were recorded for the clone carrying this TCR beta chain. Its target is unknown. This sample was included in a study of T cells in Graves' hyperthyroidism and ophthalmopathy. Study-wide results and limits: By a 13 V-J model, ophthalmopathy was set apart from stable hyperthyroidism. Model output signaled ophthalmopathy a median roughly six months ahead of onset.

The CDR3 length is 16 residues. Germline assignment: CDR1 SGHTA and CDR2 FQGNSA. V was pared by 5 bases and J by 7 bases, with 12 bases of the junction left unmatched. RNA transcripts yielded amplified TCR beta CDR3 regions. A first-round RT-PCR of the TCR CDR3 used the HTBI primer set. MiXCR, applied by TCRdb to the multiplex PCR reads, yields one record per CDR3 protein. The repertoire holds about 290,000 distinct CDR3 sequences, with about an eighth as singletons. Based on clinical symptoms, serum thyroxine and TRAb, thyroid ultrasound and orbital computed tomography, diagnoses were reached. The TCR was taken from a woman in her twenties or thirties with Graves' hyperthyroidism that later progressed to Graves' ophthalmopathy. The gene calls are TRBV7-2 and TRBJ2-2, with 8 bases that match TRBD1. Source material: blood. Here the CDR3 reads CASSPQGASVVGELFF. The CDR3 DNA follows: TGTGCCAGCAGCCCCCAGGGGGCTAGCGTGGTCGGGGAGCTGTTTTTT. Complete variable domain (other parts from reference TRBV7-2 and TRBJ2-2): GAGVSQSPSNKVTEKGKDVELRCDPISGHTALYWYRQSLGQGLEFLIYFQGNSAPDKSGLPSDRFSAERTGGSVSTLTIQRTQQEDSAVYLCASSPQGASVVGELFFGEGSRLTVL.